This entry lists 2 T cell receptor beta chains sequenced from one sample in a study of blood T cell repertoires in COVID-19. Clones were sequenced by immunoSEQ multiplex PCR, and TCRdb holds only the in-frame ones, with some missing. The table records hundreds of thousands of clones, about nine tenths of them present only once. Sequencing was carried out using PBMCs or T cells enriched from blood (not recorded which). These receptors came from a man aged 40-49 years who had recovered from COVID-19.

The chain recombines TRBV10-3 with TRBJ2-7; TRBD1 is a possible D gene (5 bases). Germline V lookup: CDR1 ENHRY, CDR2 SYGVKD. CDR3 size: 15 residues. Trimming cost V 4 bases and J 3 bases, with 16 bases left between them. The CDR3 coding sequence is TGTGCCATCAGTGCCAACCGTGGCAGGGACTACGAGCAGTACTTC. This sequence encodes CAISANRGRDYEQYF.

The V call is TRBV27, the J call TRBJ1-3; TRBD1 agrees at 7 bases. This CDR3 is 14 amino acids long. Germline trimming cut 5 bases from V and 1 base from J; bases unmatched to any gene: 2. Germline lookup yields CDR1 MNHEY and CDR2 SMNVEV (reference sequence). Here the CDR3 DNA reads TGTGCCAGCAGTCAGGGGGTGTCTGGAAACACCATATATTTT. This gives the protein CASSQGVSGNTIYF.